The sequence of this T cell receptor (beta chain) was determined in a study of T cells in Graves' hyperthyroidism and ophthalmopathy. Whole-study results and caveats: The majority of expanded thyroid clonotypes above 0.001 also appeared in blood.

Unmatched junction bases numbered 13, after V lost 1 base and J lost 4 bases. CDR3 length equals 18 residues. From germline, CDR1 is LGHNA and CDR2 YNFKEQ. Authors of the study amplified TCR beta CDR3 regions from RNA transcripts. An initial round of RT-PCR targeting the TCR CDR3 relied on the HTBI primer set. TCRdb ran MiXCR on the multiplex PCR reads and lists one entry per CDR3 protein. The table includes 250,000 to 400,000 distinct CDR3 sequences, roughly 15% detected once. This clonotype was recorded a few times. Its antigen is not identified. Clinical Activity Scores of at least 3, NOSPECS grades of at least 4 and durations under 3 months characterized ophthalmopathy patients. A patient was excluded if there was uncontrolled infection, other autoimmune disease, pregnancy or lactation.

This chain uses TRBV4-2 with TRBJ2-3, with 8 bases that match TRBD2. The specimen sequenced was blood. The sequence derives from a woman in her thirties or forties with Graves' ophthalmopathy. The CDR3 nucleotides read TGTGCCAGCAGCCAAGTTAAGAAGAGCGGGAGCGGAGCAGATACGCAGTATTTT. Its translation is CASSQVKKSGSGADTQYF.